One and the same sample provided the 3 T cell receptor beta chains below, sequenced in a study of blood T cell repertoires in COVID-19. This table comes from immunoSEQ multiplex PCR, and its TCRdb copy is limited to in-frame clones, with some not included. This table has some 45,000 clones, 70% to 85% appearing once. Sequences were obtained from peripheral blood. The receptors were gathered from a man aged 55-75 years with acute or convalescent COVID-19.

The chain is built from TRBV28 and TRBJ1-1; 7 bases fit TRBD1. The length of the CDR3 is 16 residues. From germline, CDR1 is MDHEN and CDR2 SYDVKM. Losses at the gene ends were 5 bases for V and 4 bases for J; bases not matched to a gene: 13. CDR3 sequence: CASSPRLTGSGTEAFF. For the CDR3, the DNA is TGTGCCAGCAGTCCCCGCCTGACAGGGTCGGGCACTGAAGCTTTCTTT.

Comments on this clone: Other nucleotide sequences from this sample produce the same CDR3. The V gene is TRBV5-1, the J gene TRBJ2-1; 14 nucleotides line up with TRBD2. Per germline, CDR1 SGHRS and CDR2 YFSETQ. After removal of 0 bases from V and 7 bases from J, the junction contained 0 bases not matched to a gene. The CDR3 has 15 amino acids. The CDR3 region has the DNA TGCGCCAGCAGCTTGGGACTAGCGGGGGGGAATGAGCAGTTCTTC. Residues: CASSLGLAGGNEQFF.

The sample holds one count of this clone. The gene calls are TRBV2 and TRBJ1-5; 8 bases fit TRBD1. From germline, CDR1 is SNHLY and CDR2 FYNNEI. The CDR3 covers 17 residues. Trimming cost V 0 bases and J 0 bases; bases outside gene matches: 4. Written as DNA, the CDR3 is TGTGCCAGCAGTGAAGCGAGGACAGGGTCTAGCAATCAGCCCCAGCATTTT. It is translated as CASSEARTGSSNQPQHF.